The rows below give T cell receptor beta chains drawn from one sample of a study of response to subunit inactivated influenza vaccine. TCRdb passed the RT-PCR reads through MiXCR, listing each CDR3 protein once. The table records 500,000 to 600,000 distinct CDR3 sequences, over 9% of them present only once. These data were also reused for a study on T cells expressing NK-cell markers.

The sequences come from PBMCs from blood, collected on the day of vaccination. These receptors came from a man over 45 who received an inactivated influenza vaccine. Both conserved end residues are trimmed from each CDR3. The D gene is left open where the match is weak. Clone size is given for some rows only: seen once, a few or many times, or a class if the clone is expanded.

j_gene	v_gene	d_gene	abundance	CDR3aa
TRBJ1-5	TRBV4-2	-	many	ASSQDQGRNRPQH
TRBJ2-4	TRBV18	-	few	ASSAQGGRIKNIQY
TRBJ2-4	TRBV3-1	-	few	ASSQGAFQY
TRBJ2-7	TRBV27	TRBD2	few	ASTQRASGGYEQY
TRBJ2-1	TRBV9	-	many	ASSIGGQGSNNEQF
TRBJ1-6	TRBV20-1	-	many	SARDHRQPGNSPLH
TRBJ1-1	TRBV5-1	-	-	ASTWRVGGTEAF
TRBJ2-1	TRBV7-9	-	-	ASSAGGGISYNEQF
TRBJ2-5	TRBV12-3/TRBV12-4	-	many	ASSLNMETQY
TRBJ2-5	TRBV20-1	TRBD1	few	SAKTGGKETQY
TRBJ2-1	TRBV28	-	once	ASSLLGLHTEQF
TRBJ1-1	TRBV20-1	-	many	SARVRSLLGEAF
TRBJ2-7	TRBV6-2/TRBV6-3	-	-	ASSYLPDRYEQY
TRBJ2-3	TRBV15	-	-	ATRTGTGADTQY
TRBJ2-3	TRBV20-1	-	few	SASRRADTQY
TRBJ2-7	TRBV7-8	-	few	ASSLARERYEQY
TRBJ2-1	TRBV15	-	few	ATSRRGYEQF
TRBJ2-2	TRBV12-3/TRBV12-4	-	few	ASSARETPDGELF
TRBJ1-2	TRBV15	-	few	ATSRETSSHYGYT
TRBJ2-1	TRBV18	TRBD1	few	ASSPPDDRVNEQF
TRBJ2-5	TRBV6-5	-	few	ASSYGGIQETQY
TRBJ2-7	TRBV5-1	-	many	ASTPGLINSYEQY
TRBJ1-5	TRBV24-1	-	few	ATSDINQPQH
TRBJ2-1	TRBV6-2/TRBV6-3	-	-	ASRLRGLGANEQF